Detailed here is one T cell receptor (beta chain). There is no known antigen for this receptor. No base qualities exist here, and no much larger clone lies one base off it. The CDR3 runs 11 residues from the cysteine to the phenylalanine. Just CDR3 DNA is preserved here, 33 bases in frame from base 1. From a lookup of the germline V gene, CDR1 and CDR2 are SGHAT and FQNNGV. Between the V and J ends, shortened by 4 bases and 4 bases respectively, the junction contains 5 bases. The record originates from a study of shared clonotypes between healthy human individuals (TCRdb year 2020). General notes on the study: The cohort included a few men and two women between 18 and 49 years of age. To estimate repertoire size and how much clonotype sharing occurs between individuals, the study deeply sequenced the blood TCR repertoires of 4 to 6 healthy adults. To increase sequencing depth and limit assay-specific biases, different laboratories used diverse techniques to prepare libraries and sequence TCR repertoires. For each donor, CD4 naive and CD4 memory were each given three plates, CD8 naive was given two plates, and CD8 memory was given one plate. Each donor's leukapheresis produced roughly between roughly 0.85 and 10 billion PBMCs. Results the study describes overall, beyond this receptor: When several donors were compared, the shared fraction of clonotypes was 5% to 6.5% for naive CD4, about 4% for naive CD8, 2% to 2.5% for memory CD4, and approximately 0.4% for memory CD8. Incomplete sequencing was indicated by rarefaction of sorted-subset datasets, despite the large sequencing depth. Higher generation probabilities were observed for clonotypes shared by all four sorted-subset donors than for non-shared clonotypes. Based on pairwise subsampling, the degree of clonotype sharing among donors was expected to be affected by sequencing depth. Larger estimated clonotype richness was generally found for naive subsets than for memory subsets. Only blood was sampled, and tissue TCR repertoires likely differ from those in blood. The small number of donors limited the genetic and exposure-history diversity represented.

For the CD8 naive samples, CD45RO-negative cells were positively selected for CCR7, yielding a CD45RA+CCR7+ population from which TemRA cells were excluded. Donors were healthy HIV-negative adults with no recently reported acute infections or vaccinations. All donors were Caucasian adults living in Nashville, Tennessee, USA. Blood was obtained by leukapheresis, after which PBMCs were separated by Ficoll-Histopaque density gradient centrifugation and cryopreserved in liquid nitrogen vapor phase. Analytical flow cytometry was used to check the purity and quantity of every magnetically sorted T cell population. Genomic DNA was isolated from each sorted fraction and quantified by UV absorbance on a Nanodrop 2000c. Using the deep immunoSEQ assay, TCR CDR3 regions were amplified from genomic DNA by multiplex PCR. For each cell subset, the extracted genomic DNA was distributed evenly across all wells of several immunoSEQ 96-well plates, and each plate served as one replicate. Each replicate PCR for sorted subsets received 150 to 250 ng genomic DNA, equal to roughly 30,000 T cell genomes. Purified libraries were measured with a Qubit 3.0 fluorometer, size-checked on a Bioanalyzer 2100, and measured again with the KAPA Library Quantification kit. Each immunoSEQ 96-well plate was sequenced on its own single-read 150-cycle Illumina NextSeq 550 flow cell. Under the source paper's analysis protocol: Because only junctional sequences without quality scores were contained in the immunoSEQ output, filtering matching that applied to full-length reads could not be performed. To assign V/J genes and CDR3, sequences were annotated using PyIR, a Python wrapper for IgBLAST v1.9, with IMGT germline references. Reads with weak V/J assignments (E-value above 1e-6), missing CDR3, stop codons, out-of-frame junctions, or ambiguous translated residues were removed. V3J clonotypes were defined by identical inferred V gene, J gene, and CDR3 amino acid sequence. Percentage overlap between repertoires was calculated by dividing the number of shared unique clonotypes by the size of the smaller repertoire. RTK rarefaction, the Chao1 estimator, and Recon v2.1 estimates of unobserved clonotypes were used to assess repertoire richness. Generation probabilities were computed with OLGA for all TCRbeta clonotypes obtained by the gDNA method from several donors. What TCRdb holds here is the immuneACCESS table cut down to in-frame rearrangements. Part of the clones is not present; checked against another copy, under half of the missing clones reflect an unresolved V gene, and the others are unexplained. V and J calls and clone size follow that table, whereas D and trimming were derived from the DNA. The sample contains 450,000 to 700,000 clones, 95% to 96% of them found a single time. The top ten hold 0.1% to 0.11% of the sample.

The specimen was naive CD8+ T cells sorted from blood. What this sample's cell subset or site label stands for: CD45RA+CCR7+. This chain joins TRBV11-2 to TRBJ2-7; confidence is insufficient to name the D gene. The sequence came from a woman aged 30 to 39 in good health. The CDR3 region has the sequence CASSSIYEQYF. The sequence in DNA is TGTGCCAGCAGCTCCATATACGAGCAGTACTTC.